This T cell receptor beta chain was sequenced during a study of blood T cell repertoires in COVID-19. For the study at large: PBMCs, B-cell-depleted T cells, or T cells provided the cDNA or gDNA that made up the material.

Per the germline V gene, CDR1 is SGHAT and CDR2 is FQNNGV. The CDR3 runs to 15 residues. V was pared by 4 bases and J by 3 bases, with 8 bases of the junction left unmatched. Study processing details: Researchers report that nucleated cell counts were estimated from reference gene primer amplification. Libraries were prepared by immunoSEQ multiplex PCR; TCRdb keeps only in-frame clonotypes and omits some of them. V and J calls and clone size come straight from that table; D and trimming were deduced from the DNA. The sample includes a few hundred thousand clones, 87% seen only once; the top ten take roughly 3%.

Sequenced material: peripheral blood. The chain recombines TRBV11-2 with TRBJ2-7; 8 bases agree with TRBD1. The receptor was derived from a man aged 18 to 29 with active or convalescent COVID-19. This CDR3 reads CASSSGTGEIYEQYF. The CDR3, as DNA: TGTGCCAGCAGCTCGGGGACAGGAGAAATCTACGAGCAGTACTTC.